The rows below give T cell receptor beta chains drawn from one sample of a study of PD-1 blockade in mismatch repair-deficient tumors. This table comes from immunoSEQ multiplex PCR, and its TCRdb copy is limited to in-frame clones, with some not included. The sample contains under 150,000 clones, about 88% of which appear only once. The sequences come from peripheral blood, collected about 17 months after starting pembrolizumab. All receptors derive from an adult with mismatch repair-deficient cancer. The CDR3 runs from the conserved cysteine through the conserved F or W. Each record gives: CDR3 length, D gene, J gene, V gene, clone size, CDR3 protein, CDR3 DNA. The D gene is left open where the match is weak. Where a row states a size, it is once, few, many or the class of an expanded clone; other rows omit it.

CDR3 length: 14; D gene: .; J gene: TRBJ2-7; V gene: TRBV2; clone size: once; CDR3 protein: CASRATPFSYEQYF; CDR3 DNA: TGTGCCAGCAGGGCTACCCCTTTCTCCTACGAGCAGTACTTC
CDR3 length: 17; D gene: .; J gene: TRBJ2-3; V gene: TRBV9; clone size: .; CDR3 protein: CASSAVGETLITDTQYF; CDR3 DNA: TGTGCCAGCAGCGCCGTGGGGGAAACCCTAATCACAGATACGCAGTATTTT
CDR3 length: 18; D gene: TRBD1; J gene: TRBJ2-7; V gene: TRBV4-1; clone size: .; CDR3 protein: CASSQIRGQGANVYEQYF; CDR3 DNA: TGCGCCAGCAGCCAAATCCGCGGACAGGGGGCCAACGTTTACGAGCAGTACTTC
CDR3 length: 15; D gene: .; J gene: TRBJ1-1; V gene: TRBV15; clone size: .; CDR3 protein: CATSRVGKPNTEAFF; CDR3 DNA: TGTGCCACCAGCAGAGTCGGGAAACCGAACACTGAAGCTTTCTTT
CDR3 length: 15; D gene: TRBD2; J gene: TRBJ2-1; V gene: TRBV6-4; clone size: few; CDR3 protein: CASSDSSGSYNEQFF; CDR3 DNA: TGTGCCAGCAGTGACTCTAGCGGGAGCTACAATGAGCAGTTCTTC
CDR3 length: 14; D gene: TRBD2; J gene: TRBJ2-7; V gene: TRBV4-2; clone size: .; CDR3 protein: CASSQEAGGYEQYF; CDR3 DNA: TGTGCCAGCAGCCAAGAAGCGGGAGGCTACGAGCAGTACTTC
CDR3 length: 15; D gene: .; J gene: TRBJ2-2; V gene: TRBV5-5; clone size: .; CDR3 protein: CASSFSRSNTGELFF; CDR3 DNA: TGTGCCAGCAGCTTTTCGCGGAGTAACACCGGGGAGCTGTTTTTT
CDR3 length: 11; D gene: .; J gene: TRBJ2-1; V gene: TRBV7-2; clone size: .; CDR3 protein: CASSFYNEQFF; CDR3 DNA: TGTGCCAGCAGCTTTTACAATGAGCAGTTCTTC
CDR3 length: 14; D gene: .; J gene: TRBJ2-5; V gene: TRBV5-1; clone size: .; CDR3 protein: CASSHPTGPETQYF; CDR3 DNA: TGCGCCAGCAGCCACCCTACAGGACCGGAGACCCAGTACTTC
CDR3 length: 15; D gene: TRBD2; J gene: TRBJ2-7; V gene: TRBV27; clone size: .; CDR3 protein: CASSLLTSGIREQYF; CDR3 DNA: TGTGCCAGCAGTTTGTTGACTAGCGGGATCCGAGAGCAGTACTTC
CDR3 length: 13; D gene: .; J gene: TRBJ2-3; V gene: TRBV30; clone size: .; CDR3 protein: CAWTRRGTDTQYF; CDR3 DNA: TGTGCCTGGACTCGGAGGGGCACAGATACGCAGTATTTT
CDR3 length: 14; D gene: .; J gene: TRBJ2-7; V gene: TRBV9; clone size: .; CDR3 protein: CASSVGGSSHEQYF; CDR3 DNA: TGTGCCAGCAGCGTAGGGGGTAGTTCCCACGAGCAGTACTTC
CDR3 length: 14; D gene: .; J gene: TRBJ2-1; V gene: TRBV27; clone size: .; CDR3 protein: CASSPYSGNNEQFF; CDR3 DNA: TGTGCCAGCAGCCCATATTCGGGCAACAATGAGCAGTTCTTC
CDR3 length: 14; D gene: TRBD2; J gene: TRBJ2-1; V gene: TRBV7-2; clone size: .; CDR3 protein: CASRRSGSRNEQFF; CDR3 DNA: TGTGCCAGCAGACGTAGCGGGAGTAGGAATGAGCAGTTCTTC
CDR3 length: 15; D gene: .; J gene: TRBJ2-7; V gene: TRBV29-1; clone size: .; CDR3 protein: CSVEERAQGSYEQYF; CDR3 DNA: TGCAGCGTTGAAGAGCGGGCCCAGGGCTCCTACGAGCAGTACTTC
CDR3 length: 14; D gene: .; J gene: TRBJ2-7; V gene: TRBV2; clone size: .; CDR3 protein: CASSPRDFSYEQYF; CDR3 DNA: TGTGCCAGCAGTCCCAGGGACTTTTCCTACGAGCAGTACTTC
CDR3 length: 14; D gene: .; J gene: TRBJ2-7; V gene: TRBV11-3; clone size: .; CDR3 protein: CASSLAPLPYEQYF; CDR3 DNA: TGTGCCAGCAGCTTAGCTCCTCTCCCCTACGAGCAGTACTTC
CDR3 length: 13; D gene: .; J gene: TRBJ1-2; V gene: TRBV28; clone size: few; CDR3 protein: CASSQPGRYGYTF; CDR3 DNA: TGTGCCAGCAGTCAGCCCGGACGCTATGGCTACACCTTC
CDR3 length: 13; D gene: .; J gene: TRBJ2-3; V gene: TRBV29-1; clone size: .; CDR3 protein: CSVESGSTDTQYF; CDR3 DNA: TGCAGCGTTGAAAGCGGTAGCACAGATACGCAGTATTTT
CDR3 length: 15; D gene: .; J gene: TRBJ2-6; V gene: TRBV4-3; clone size: .; CDR3 protein: CASSQDYSGANVLTF; CDR3 DNA: TGCGCCAGCAGCCAAGATTACTCTGGGGCCAACGTCCTGACTTTC
CDR3 length: 14; D gene: .; J gene: TRBJ1-3; V gene: TRBV6-1; clone size: .; CDR3 protein: CASSSTGGGNTIYF; CDR3 DNA: TGTGCCAGCAGTTCGACAGGAGGTGGAAACACCATATATTTT
CDR3 length: 17; D gene: .; J gene: TRBJ2-1; V gene: TRBV27; clone size: .; CDR3 protein: CASSSINRERSYNEQFF; CDR3 DNA: TGTGCCAGCAGTTCAATTAACAGGGAACGCTCCTACAATGAGCAGTTCTTC